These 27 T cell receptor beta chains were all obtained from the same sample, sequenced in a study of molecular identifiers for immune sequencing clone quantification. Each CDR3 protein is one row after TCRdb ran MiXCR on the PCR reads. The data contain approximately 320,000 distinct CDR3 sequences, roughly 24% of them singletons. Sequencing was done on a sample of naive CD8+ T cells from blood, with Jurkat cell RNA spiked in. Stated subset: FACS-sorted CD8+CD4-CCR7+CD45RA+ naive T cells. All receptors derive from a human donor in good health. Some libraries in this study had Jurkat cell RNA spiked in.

In DNA, the CDR3 is TGCGCCAGCAGCCAAGCGGCCGAACTTGAAGCTTTCTTT. Its protein product is CASSQAAELEAFF. The chain has TRBV4-3 and TRBJ1-1; D is ambiguous. The CDR3 spans 13 residues. The germline CDR1 and CDR2 sequences are LGHNA and YSLEER. Between the trimmed V and J ends, which lost 1 base and 7 bases, there was a span of 10 bases.

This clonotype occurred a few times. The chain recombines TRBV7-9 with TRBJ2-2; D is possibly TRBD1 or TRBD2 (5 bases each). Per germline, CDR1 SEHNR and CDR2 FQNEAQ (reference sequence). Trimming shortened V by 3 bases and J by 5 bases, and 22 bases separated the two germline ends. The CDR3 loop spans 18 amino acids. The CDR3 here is CASSFPPPGLTRTGELFF. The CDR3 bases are TGTGCCAGCAGCTTCCCTCCCCCGGGGCTCACGAGGACCGGGGAGCTGTTTTTT. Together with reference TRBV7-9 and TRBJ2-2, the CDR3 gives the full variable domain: DTGVSQNPRHKITKRGQNVTFRCDPISEHNRLYWYRQTLGQGPEFLTYFQNEAQLEKSRLLSDRFSAERPKGSFSTLEIQRTEQGDSAMYLCASSFPPPGLTRTGELFFGEGSRLTVL.

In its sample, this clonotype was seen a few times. The CDR3 is CSARTGFNEKLFF. The CDR3 DNA follows: TGCAGTGCTAGGACAGGGTTTAATGAAAAACTGTTTTTT. The chain has TRBV20-1 and TRBJ1-4; 7 bases align to TRBD1. This CDR3 is built from 13 residues. The germline V gene encodes CDR1 DFQATT and CDR2 SNEGSKA (reference sequence). Unmatched junction bases numbered 2, after V lost 3 bases and J lost 4 bases.

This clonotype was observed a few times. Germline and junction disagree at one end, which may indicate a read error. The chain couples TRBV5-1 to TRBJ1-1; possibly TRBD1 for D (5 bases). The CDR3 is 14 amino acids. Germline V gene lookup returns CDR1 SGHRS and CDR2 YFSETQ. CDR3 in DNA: TGCGCCCGCAGCTGGGGGGGGATGAACACTGAAGCTTTCTTT. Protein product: CARSWGGMNTEAFF.

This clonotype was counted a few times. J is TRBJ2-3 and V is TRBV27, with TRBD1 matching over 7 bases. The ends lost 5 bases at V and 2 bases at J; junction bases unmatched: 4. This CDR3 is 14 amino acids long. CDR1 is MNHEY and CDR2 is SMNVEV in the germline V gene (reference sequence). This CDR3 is CASSRDSTTDTQYF. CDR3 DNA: TGTGCCAGCAGTCGGGACAGCACCACAGATACGCAGTATTTT.

The CDR3 coding sequence is TGTGCCAGCAGCCAATTTACAGGGCCCTCCTACGAGCAGTACTTC. Translating gives CASSQFTGPSYEQYF. The genes are TRBV14 and TRBJ2-7; TRBD1 might be the D (6 bases). V was clipped by 2 bases and J by 0 bases, with 11 bases between them. CDR1 SGHDN and CDR2 FVKESK come from the germline V gene. This CDR3 is 15 amino acids long.

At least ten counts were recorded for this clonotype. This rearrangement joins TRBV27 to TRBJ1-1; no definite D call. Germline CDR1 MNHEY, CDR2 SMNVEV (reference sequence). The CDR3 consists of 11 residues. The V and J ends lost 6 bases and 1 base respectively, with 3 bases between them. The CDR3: CASRKNTEAFF. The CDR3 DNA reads TGTGCCAGCAGAAAGAACACTGAAGCTTTCTTT.

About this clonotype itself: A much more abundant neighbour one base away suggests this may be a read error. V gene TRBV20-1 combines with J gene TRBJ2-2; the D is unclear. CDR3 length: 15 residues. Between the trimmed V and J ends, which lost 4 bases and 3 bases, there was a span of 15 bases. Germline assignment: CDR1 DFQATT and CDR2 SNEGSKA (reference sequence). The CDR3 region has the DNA TGCAGTGCTAATGCCGGAGACACATACACCGGGGAGCTGTTTTTT. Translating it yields CSANAGDTYTGELFF.

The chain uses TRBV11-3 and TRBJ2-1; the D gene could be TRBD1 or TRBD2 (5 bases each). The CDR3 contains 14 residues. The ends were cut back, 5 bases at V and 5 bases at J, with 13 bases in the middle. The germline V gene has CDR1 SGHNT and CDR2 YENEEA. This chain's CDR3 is CASSPGSGDNEQFF. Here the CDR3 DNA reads TGTGCCAGCAGCCCAGGGTCCGGGGACAATGAGCAGTTCTTC.

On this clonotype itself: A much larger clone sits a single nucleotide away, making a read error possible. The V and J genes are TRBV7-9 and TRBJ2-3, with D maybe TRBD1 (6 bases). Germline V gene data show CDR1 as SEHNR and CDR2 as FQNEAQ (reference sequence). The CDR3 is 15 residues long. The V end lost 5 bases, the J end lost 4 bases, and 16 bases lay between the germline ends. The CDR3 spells CASSSTPDRSDTQYF. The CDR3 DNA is TGTGCCAGCAGCAGCACTCCGGACAGATCAGATACGCAGTATTTT.

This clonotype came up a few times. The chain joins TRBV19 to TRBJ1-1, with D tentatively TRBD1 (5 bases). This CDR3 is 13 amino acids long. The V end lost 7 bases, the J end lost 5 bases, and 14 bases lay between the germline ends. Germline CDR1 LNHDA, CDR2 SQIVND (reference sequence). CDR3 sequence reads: CASTFGGETEAFF. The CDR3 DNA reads TGTGCCAGTACGTTCGGGGGTGAGACTGAAGCTTTCTTT. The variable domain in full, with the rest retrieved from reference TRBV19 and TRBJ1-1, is DGGITQSPKYLFRKEGQNVTLSCEQNLNHDAMYWYRQDPGQGLRLIYYSQIVNDFQKGDIAEGYSVSREKKESFPLTVTSAQKNPTAFYLCASTFGGETEAFFGQGTRLTVV.

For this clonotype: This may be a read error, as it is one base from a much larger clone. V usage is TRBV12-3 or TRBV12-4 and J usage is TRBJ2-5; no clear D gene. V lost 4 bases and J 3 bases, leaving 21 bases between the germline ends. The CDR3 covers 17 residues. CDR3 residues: CASSSTRKGYLEETQYF. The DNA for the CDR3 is TGTGCCAGCAGTTCCACCAGGAAGGGATATTTAGAAGAGACCCAGTACTTC.

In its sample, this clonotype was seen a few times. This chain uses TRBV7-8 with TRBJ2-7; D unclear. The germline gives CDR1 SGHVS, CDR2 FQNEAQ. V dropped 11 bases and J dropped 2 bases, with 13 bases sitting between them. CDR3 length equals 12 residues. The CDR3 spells CASRAGTYEQYF. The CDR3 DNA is TGTGCCTCCCGGGCTGGTACCTACGAGCAGTACTTC.

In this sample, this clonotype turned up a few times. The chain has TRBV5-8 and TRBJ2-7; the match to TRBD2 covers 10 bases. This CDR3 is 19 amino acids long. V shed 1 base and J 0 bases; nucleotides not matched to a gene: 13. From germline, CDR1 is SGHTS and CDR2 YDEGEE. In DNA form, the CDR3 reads TGTGCCAGCAGCTTGCGTTGGGGGCTAGCGGGGGCGAGCTCCTACGAGCAGTACTTC. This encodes CASSLRWGLAGASSYEQYF. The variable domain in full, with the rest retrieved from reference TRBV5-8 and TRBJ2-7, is EAGVTQSPTHLIKTRGQQATLRCSPISGHTSVYWYQQALGLGLQFLLWYDEGEERNRGNFPPRFSGRQFPNYSSELNVNALELEDSALYLCASSLRWGLAGASSYEQYFGPGTRLTVT.

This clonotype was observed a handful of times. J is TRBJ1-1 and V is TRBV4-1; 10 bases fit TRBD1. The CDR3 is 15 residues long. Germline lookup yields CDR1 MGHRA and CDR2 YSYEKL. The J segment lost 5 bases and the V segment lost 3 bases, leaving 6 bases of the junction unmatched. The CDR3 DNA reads TGCGCCAGCAGCCAGCCAGACAGGGGGCGTACTGAAGCTTTCTTT. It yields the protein CASSQPDRGRTEAFF.

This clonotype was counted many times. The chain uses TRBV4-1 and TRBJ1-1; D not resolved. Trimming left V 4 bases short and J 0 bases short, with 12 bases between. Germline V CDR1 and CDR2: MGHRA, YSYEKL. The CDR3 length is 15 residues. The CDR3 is CASSPIPVMNTEAFF. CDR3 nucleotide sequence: TGCGCCAGCAGCCCCATTCCGGTTATGAACACTGAAGCTTTCTTT.

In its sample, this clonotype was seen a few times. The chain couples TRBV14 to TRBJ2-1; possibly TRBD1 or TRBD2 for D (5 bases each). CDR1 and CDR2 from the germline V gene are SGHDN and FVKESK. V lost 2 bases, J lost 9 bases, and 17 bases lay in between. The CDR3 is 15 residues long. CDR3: CASSQRDPSGGEQFF. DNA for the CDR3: TGTGCCAGCAGCCAACGGGACCCATCCGGCGGTGAGCAGTTCTTC.

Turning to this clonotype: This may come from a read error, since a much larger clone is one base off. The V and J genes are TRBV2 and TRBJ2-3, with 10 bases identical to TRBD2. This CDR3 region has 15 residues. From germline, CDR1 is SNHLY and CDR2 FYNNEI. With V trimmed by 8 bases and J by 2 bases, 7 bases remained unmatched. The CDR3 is CASGIGLADTDTQYF. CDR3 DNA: TGTGCCAGCGGTATCGGACTAGCGGACACAGATACGCAGTATTTT.

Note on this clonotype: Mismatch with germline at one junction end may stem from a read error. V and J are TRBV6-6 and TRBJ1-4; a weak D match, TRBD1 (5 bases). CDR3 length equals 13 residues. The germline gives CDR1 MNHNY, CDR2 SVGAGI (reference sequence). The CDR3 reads CAGRAGTNEKLFF. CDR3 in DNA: TGTGCCGGCAGGGCTGGAACTAATGAAAAACTGTTTTTT.

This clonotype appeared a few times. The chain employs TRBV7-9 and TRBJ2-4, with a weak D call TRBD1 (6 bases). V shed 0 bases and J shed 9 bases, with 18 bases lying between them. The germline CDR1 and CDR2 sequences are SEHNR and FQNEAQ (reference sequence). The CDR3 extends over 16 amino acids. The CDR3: CASSLAGRPGVVIQYF. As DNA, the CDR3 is TGTGCCAGCAGCTTAGCAGGCAGGCCAGGGGTTGTCATTCAGTACTTC.

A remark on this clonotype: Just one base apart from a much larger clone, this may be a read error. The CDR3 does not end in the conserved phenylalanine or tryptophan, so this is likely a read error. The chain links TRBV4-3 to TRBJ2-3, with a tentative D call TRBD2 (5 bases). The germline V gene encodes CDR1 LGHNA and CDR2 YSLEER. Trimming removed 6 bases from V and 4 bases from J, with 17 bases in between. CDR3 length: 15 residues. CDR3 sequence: CASRASLVGSDTQYL. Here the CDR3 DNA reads TGCGCCAGCAGGGCTAGCTTGGTTGGGTCAGATACGCAGTATCTT.

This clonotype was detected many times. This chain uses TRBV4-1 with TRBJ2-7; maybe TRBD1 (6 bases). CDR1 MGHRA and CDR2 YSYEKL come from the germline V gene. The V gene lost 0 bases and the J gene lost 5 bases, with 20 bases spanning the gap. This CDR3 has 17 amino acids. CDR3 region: CASSQEFPQGRIHEQYF. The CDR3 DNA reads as TGCGCCAGCAGCCAAGAATTTCCACAGGGCCGGATCCACGAGCAGTACTTC.

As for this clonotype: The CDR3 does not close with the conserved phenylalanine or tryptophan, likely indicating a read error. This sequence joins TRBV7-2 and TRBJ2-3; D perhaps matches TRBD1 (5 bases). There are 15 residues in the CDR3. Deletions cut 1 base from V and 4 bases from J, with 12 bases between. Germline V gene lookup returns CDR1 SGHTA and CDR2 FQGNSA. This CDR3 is CASSLGGFEADTQYS. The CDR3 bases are TGTGCCAGCAGCTTAGGGGGCTTTGAGGCAGATACGCAGTATTCT.

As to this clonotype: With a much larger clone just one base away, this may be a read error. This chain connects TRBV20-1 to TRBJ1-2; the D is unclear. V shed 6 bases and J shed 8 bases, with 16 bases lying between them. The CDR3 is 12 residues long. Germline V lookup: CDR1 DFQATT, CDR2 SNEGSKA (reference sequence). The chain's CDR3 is CSAPDSIGGYTF. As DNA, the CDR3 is TGCAGTGCCCCTGACTCCATCGGGGGCTACACCTTC.

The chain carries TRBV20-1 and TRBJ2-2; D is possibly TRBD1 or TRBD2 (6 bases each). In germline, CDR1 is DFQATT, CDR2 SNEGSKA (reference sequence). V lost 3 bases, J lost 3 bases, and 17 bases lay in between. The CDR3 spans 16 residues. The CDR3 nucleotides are TGCAGTGCTAGCTCTCGGGAGAAGGGGGACACCGGGGAGCTGTTTTTT. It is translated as CSASSREKGDTGELFF.

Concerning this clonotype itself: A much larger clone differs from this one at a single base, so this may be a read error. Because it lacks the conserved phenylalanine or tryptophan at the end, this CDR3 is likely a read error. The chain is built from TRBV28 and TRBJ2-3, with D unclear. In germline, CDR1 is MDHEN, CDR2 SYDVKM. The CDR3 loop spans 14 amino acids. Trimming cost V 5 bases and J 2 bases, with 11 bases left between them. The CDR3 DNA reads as TGTGCCAGCAGTCCAAGACTGAACACAGATACGCAGTATTCT. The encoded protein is CASSPRLNTDTQYS.

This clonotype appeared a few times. The CDR3 region is CASSIRGVSNQPQHF. CDR3 bases: TGTGCCAGTAGTATACGGGGCGTTAGCAATCAGCCCCAGCATTTT. This chain uses TRBV19 with TRBJ1-5; TRBD1 might be the D (5 bases). The V end was cut by 2 bases, the J end by 0 bases, with 8 bases between. Looked up from germline, CDR1 is LNHDA and CDR2 is SQIVND (reference sequence). The CDR3 covers 15 residues.